A selection of T cell receptor beta chains follows, all from one sample in a study of cytomegalovirus exposure and HLA in healthy donors. Assay used: immunoSEQ multiplex PCR; TCRdb lists only in-frame clones, some missing. The sample carries roughly 73,000 clones, about 84% recorded once. The source material was PBMCs. Every receptor here comes from a man in his forties in good health and CMV-seronegative. CDR3s include the opening cysteine and the closing phenylalanine or tryptophan. D genes are given only for firm matches. A clone size is listed for some rows: how often the clone was seen (once, few, many), or a class if it is expanded.

10 | TRBJ1-1 | - | - | TRBV6-6 | CASRGVEAFF | TGTGCCAGCCGGGGAGTTGAAGCTTTCTTT
16 | TRBJ1-5 | - | - | TRBV21-1 | CASIEVWQGGNQPQHF | TGTGCCAGCATCGAAGTATGGCAGGGCGGCAATCAGCCCCAGCATTTT
16 | TRBJ2-2 | TRBD2 | - | TRBV11-3 | CASSLDQGGDTGELFF | TGTGCCAGCAGCTTAGATCAGGGAGGGGACACCGGGGAGCTGTTTTTT
15 | TRBJ1-5 | TRBD1 | - | TRBV2 | CASRGQGGRNQPQHF | TGTGCCAGCCGGGGACAGGGGGGTAGGAATCAGCCCCAGCATTTT
16 | TRBJ2-7 | - | - | TRBV6-1 | CASSGGAQGSSYEQYF | TGTGCCAGCAGTGGAGGGGCTCAGGGGAGCTCCTACGAGCAGTACTTC
15 | TRBJ1-1 | - | - | TRBV10-3 | CAISGGGAMNTEAFF | TGTGCCATCAGCGGGGGAGGGGCCATGAACACTGAAGCTTTCTTT
14 | TRBJ2-1 | - | - | TRBV5-1 | CASKDYYRWDEQFF | TGCGCCAGCAAGGACTACTATAGGTGGGATGAGCAGTTCTTC
16 | TRBJ1-6 | TRBD1 | once | TRBV30 | CAWTRAGGEMSSPLHF | TGTGCCTGGACTCGGGCAGGGGGCGAAATGAGTTCACCCCTCCACTTT
16 | TRBJ2-7 | TRBD1 | once | TRBV5-6 | CASSWEGQGVSYEQYF | TGTGCCAGCAGCTGGGAGGGACAGGGGGTCTCCTACGAGCAGTACTTC
14 | TRBJ1-5 | - | - | TRBV9 | CASSVGQINQPQHF | TGTGCCAGCAGCGTAGGGCAGATCAATCAGCCCCAGCATTTT
15 | TRBJ2-5 | - | - | TRBV10-3 | CAISASWDTQETQYF | TGTGCCATCAGCGCCTCATGGGACACCCAAGAGACCCAGTACTTC
17 | TRBJ1-2 | TRBD1 | - | TRBV14 | CASSRGPTPGQTYGYTF | TGTGCCAGCAGCCGCGGACCTACACCGGGACAGACCTATGGCTACACCTTC
17 | TRBJ1-3 | TRBD1 | - | TRBV5-1 | CASRTGTGPVSGNTIYF | TGCGCCAGCAGGACCGGGACAGGGCCCGTCTCTGGAAACACCATATATTTT
12 | TRBJ2-3 | - | - | TRBV7-2 | CASSAQGDTQYF | TGTGCCAGCAGCGCCCAGGGTGATACGCAGTATTTT
16 | TRBJ2-5 | TRBD1 | - | TRBV4-3 | CASSQARTGKQETQYF | TGCGCCAGCAGCCAAGCCCGGACAGGGAAACAAGAGACCCAGTACTTC
13 | TRBJ1-1 | - | - | TRBV6-5 | CASRQVVQAEAFF | TGTGCCAGCAGACAAGTAGTTCAGGCTGAAGCTTTCTTT
13 | TRBJ2-7 | - | - | TRBV21-1 | CASSKAGTYEQYF | TGTGCCAGCAGCAAAGCCGGGACCTACGAGCAGTACTTC
13 | TRBJ1-1 | - | - | TRBV5-1 | CASSREGATEAFF | TGCGCCAGCAGCCGGGAGGGTGCCACTGAAGCTTTCTTT
14 | TRBJ1-5 | TRBD1 | few | TRBV27 | CASTPRQGLQPQHF | TGTGCCAGTACACCTAGACAGGGTTTACAGCCCCAGCATTTT
16 | TRBJ2-5 | TRBD2 | - | TRBV5-4 | CASSPRSSGHQETQYF | TGTGCCAGCAGCCCCCGGAGTAGCGGGCACCAAGAGACCCAGTACTTC
15 | TRBJ1-5 | TRBD1 | - | TRBV14 | CASSHEGGSNQPQHF | TGTGCCAGCAGCCATGAAGGGGGCTCAAATCAGCCCCAGCATTTT
15 | TRBJ1-2 | - | once | TRBV6-5 | CASSYSNDRRQGYTF | TGTGCCAGCAGTTACTCGAACGACAGACGGCAAGGCTACACCTTC
16 | TRBJ1-5 | TRBD1 | - | TRBV27 | CASSLLPGQGGQPQHF | TGTGCCAGCAGTTTATTGCCGGGACAGGGGGGACAGCCCCAGCATTTT
14 | TRBJ1-3 | TRBD1 | - | TRBV30 | CARWTGTAGNTIYF | TGTGCCCGGTGGACAGGAACCGCTGGAAACACCATATATTTT
13 | TRBJ2-7 | - | - | TRBV7-9 | CASTQGNSYEQYF | TGTGCCAGCACCCAGGGGAACTCCTACGAGCAGTACTTC
17 | TRBJ2-3 | TRBD1 | - | TRBV18 | CASSPRTGGSSTDTQYF | TGTGCCAGCTCACCCAGGACAGGGGGCTCTAGCACAGATACGCAGTATTTT
15 | TRBJ1-2 | TRBD1 | - | TRBV7-9 | CASSSRTGANYGYPF | TGTGCCAGCAGCAGCCGGACAGGGGCCAACTATGGCTACCCCTTC
14 | TRBJ1-1 | - | - | TRBV5-4 | CASSPTGGSTEAFF | TGTGCCAGCAGCCCGACGGGGGGCAGCACTGAAGCTTTCTTT
15 | TRBJ2-1 | - | - | TRBV6-5 | CASSPGLEWDNEQFF | TGTGCCAGCAGTCCGGGGTTAGAGTGGGACAATGAGCAGTTCTTC
14 | TRBJ2-4 | TRBD2 | - | TRBV19 | CASSPGGGSIIQYF | TGTGCCAGTAGTCCGGGGGGGGGTTCGATCATTCAGTACTTC
15 | TRBJ1-1 | TRBD1 | - | TRBV19 | CASLRDRGLYTEAFF | TGTGCCAGTCTCCGGGACAGGGGGCTTTACACTGAAGCTTTCTTT
15 | TRBJ1-5 | TRBD1 | - | TRBV18 | CASSQTGVDNQPQHF | TGTGCCAGCTCACAGACAGGGGTTGACAATCAGCCCCAGCATTTT